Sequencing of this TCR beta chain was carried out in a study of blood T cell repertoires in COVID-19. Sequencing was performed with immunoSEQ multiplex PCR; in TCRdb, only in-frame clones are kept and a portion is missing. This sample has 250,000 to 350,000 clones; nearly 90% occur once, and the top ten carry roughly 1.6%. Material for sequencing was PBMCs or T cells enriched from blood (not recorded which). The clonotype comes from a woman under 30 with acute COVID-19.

This chain's CDR3 is CASSFSPGAGDSYEQYF. The CDR3 DNA is TGTGCCAGCAGTTTTTCCCCGGGAGCGGGAGATTCCTACGAGCAGTACTTC. This sequence joins TRBV27 and TRBJ2-7; 8 nucleotides match TRBD2. The CDR3 consists of 17 residues. Germline V gene sequence: CDR1 MNHEY, CDR2 SMNVEV (reference sequence). The J segment lost 1 base and the V segment lost 3 bases, leaving 11 bases of the junction unmatched.